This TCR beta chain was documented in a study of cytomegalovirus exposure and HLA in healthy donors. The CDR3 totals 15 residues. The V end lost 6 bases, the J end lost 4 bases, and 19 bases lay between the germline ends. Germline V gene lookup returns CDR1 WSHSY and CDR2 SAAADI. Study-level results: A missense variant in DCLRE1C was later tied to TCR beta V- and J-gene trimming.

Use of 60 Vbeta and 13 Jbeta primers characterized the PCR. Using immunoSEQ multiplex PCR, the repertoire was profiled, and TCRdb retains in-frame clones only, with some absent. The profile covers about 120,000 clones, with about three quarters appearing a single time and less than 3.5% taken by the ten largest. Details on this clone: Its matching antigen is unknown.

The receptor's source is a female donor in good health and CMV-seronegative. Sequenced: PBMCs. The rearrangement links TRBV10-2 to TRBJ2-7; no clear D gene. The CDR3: CASSYTPSSGYEQYF. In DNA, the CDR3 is TGCGCCAGCAGCTACACACCCTCGTCCGGGTACGAGCAGTACTTC.